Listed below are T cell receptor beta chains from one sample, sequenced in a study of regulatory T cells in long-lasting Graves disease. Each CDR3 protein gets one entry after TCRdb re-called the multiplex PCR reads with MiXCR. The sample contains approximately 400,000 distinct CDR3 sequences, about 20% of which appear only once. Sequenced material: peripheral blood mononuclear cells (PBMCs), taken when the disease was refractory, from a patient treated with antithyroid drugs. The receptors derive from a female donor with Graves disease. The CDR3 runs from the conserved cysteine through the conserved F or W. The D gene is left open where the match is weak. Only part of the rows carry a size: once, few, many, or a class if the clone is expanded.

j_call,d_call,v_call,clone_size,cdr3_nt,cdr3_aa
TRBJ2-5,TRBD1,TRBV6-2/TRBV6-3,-,TGTGCCGGCAGCCCCCAGGGGGACGGAGAGACCCAGTACTTC,CAGSPQGDGETQYF
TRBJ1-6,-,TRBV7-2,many,TGTGCCAGCAGCCCCAGGAGCTCCTATAATTCACCCCTCCACTTT,CASSPRSSYNSPLHF
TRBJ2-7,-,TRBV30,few,TGTGCCTGGAGTATCGGGGGTTACGAGCAGTACTTC,CAWSIGGYEQYF
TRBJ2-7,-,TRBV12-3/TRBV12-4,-,TGTGCCAGCAGTTCAGGGGTAGGGGGACCCTACGAGCAGTACTTC,CASSSGVGGPYEQYF
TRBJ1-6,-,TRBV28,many,TGTGCCAGCACCTTCCGGTTACAGGGTAGTTCACCCCTCCACTTT,CASTFRLQGSSPLHF
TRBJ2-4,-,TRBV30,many,TGTGCCTGGAGTTTGGGCGGCTTAGCCAAAAACATTCAGTACTTC,CAWSLGGLAKNIQYF
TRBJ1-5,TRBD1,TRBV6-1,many,TGTGCCAGTAGGGACAGCAGCAATCAGCCCCAGCATTTT,CASRDSSNQPQHF
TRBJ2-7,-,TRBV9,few,TGTGCCAGCAGCCCCCCTAGGCCCGGGGCGGAGGAGCAGTACTTC,CASSPPRPGAEEQYF
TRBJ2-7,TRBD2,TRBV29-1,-,TGCAGCGTTGAACTAGCGGGAGTATACGAGCAGTACTTC,CSVELAGVYEQYF
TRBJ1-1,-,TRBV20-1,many,TGCAGTGCTACCCGGGGGGAGGTGAACACTGAAGCTTTCTTT,CSATRGEVNTEAFF
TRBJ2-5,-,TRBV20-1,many,TGCAGTGCGCTGATCCTAGAGACCCAGTACTTC,CSALILETQYF
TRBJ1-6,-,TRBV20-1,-,TGCAGTGCTAGTAAGGGGCTGGGTAATTCACCCCTCCACTTT,CSASKGLGNSPLHF
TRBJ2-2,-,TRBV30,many,TGTGCCTGGAGTTCGGGGGTACCCGGGGAGCTGTTTTTT,CAWSSGVPGELFF
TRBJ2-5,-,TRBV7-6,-,TGTGCCAGCAGCTATACAGCCGCCGGGGAGACCCAGTACTTC,CASSYTAAGETQYF
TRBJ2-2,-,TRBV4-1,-,TGCGCCAGCAGCCAAGAGAGTGGCACCGGGGAGCTGTTTTTT,CASSQESGTGELFF
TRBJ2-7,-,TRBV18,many,TGTGCCAGCTCACCAAATACAGGTACTACGGGGCAGTACTTC,CASSPNTGTTGQYF
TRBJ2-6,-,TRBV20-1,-,TGCAGTGCTAGAGGCACAGGGACTGGGGCCAACGTCCTGACTTTC,CSARGTGTGANVLTF
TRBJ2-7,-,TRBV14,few,TGTGCCAGCAGCCAAGTCAAAGGGCTTTACAGGACCTACGAGCAGTACTTC,CASSQVKGLYRTYEQYF
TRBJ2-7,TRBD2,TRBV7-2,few,TGTGCCAGCAGCTTAGGAAGGGCTAGCGGGAGGTATAACGAGCAGTACTTC,CASSLGRASGRYNEQYF
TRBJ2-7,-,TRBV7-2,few,TGTGCCAGCAGCCTGGCGAGCGTGGTTAGCTCCTACGAGCAGTACTTC,CASSLASVVSSYEQYF